This TCR beta chain was obtained from a study of T cells in Graves' hyperthyroidism and ophthalmopathy. RNA transcripts gave rise to amplified TCR beta CDR3 regions. A first-round RT-PCR of the TCR CDR3 used the HTBI primer set. TCRdb analysed the multiplex PCR reads with MiXCR anew, one entry per CDR3 protein. The data show 550,000 to 700,000 distinct CDR3 sequences, roughly 50% seen once. The J segment lost 11 bases and the V segment lost 3 bases, leaving 5 bases of the junction unmatched. The CDR3 consists of 12 residues. Uncontrolled infection, other autoimmune disease, pregnancy and lactation each barred patients from inclusion. Clinical symptoms, serum thyroxine and TRAb, thyroid ultrasound and orbital computed tomography together formed the diagnostic basis. Regarding this clonotype: Its antigen is not identified.

General study findings and limits: The majority of expanded thyroid clonotypes above 0.001 also appeared in blood. A model of 13 V-J pairs discriminated ophthalmopathy from stable hyperthyroidism.

The sample consisted of peripheral blood or thyroid tissue (not recorded which). The sequence came from an adult woman with Graves' disease, either hyperthyroidism or ophthalmopathy (not recorded which). The chain couples TRBV12-3 or TRBV12-4 to TRBJ2-3; TRBD2 matches 7 bases. The CDR3 region is CASSLGGSMQYF. The CDR3 DNA reads as TGTGCCAGCAGTTTGGGCGGGAGTATGCAGTATTTT.